What follows describes a single T cell receptor beta chain. The identical CDR3 is also encoded by other nucleotide sequences in the sample. CD45RO-negative, CCR7-selected cells formed the naive CD8 fraction, which excluded terminally differentiated effector memory CD45RA+ cells. V lost 4 bases and J lost 0, with 4 bases in between. The CDR3 loop spans 14 amino acids. Germline V lookup: CDR1 MGHRA, CDR2 YSYEKL. The sample comes from a study of shared clonotypes between healthy human individuals. The protocol was immunoSEQ multiplex PCR, while the TCRdb copy is restricted to in-frame clones and leaves out a portion. The data contain roughly 850,000 clones, roughly 96% of them singletons.

Material: naive CD8+ T cells sorted from blood. The receptor comes from a man younger than 40 in good health. The rearrangement uses TRBV4-1 and TRBJ2-6; D is ambiguous. As DNA, the CDR3 is TGCGCCAGCAGCCGATACTCTGGGGCCAACGTCCTGACTTTC. It encodes CASSRYSGANVLTF.